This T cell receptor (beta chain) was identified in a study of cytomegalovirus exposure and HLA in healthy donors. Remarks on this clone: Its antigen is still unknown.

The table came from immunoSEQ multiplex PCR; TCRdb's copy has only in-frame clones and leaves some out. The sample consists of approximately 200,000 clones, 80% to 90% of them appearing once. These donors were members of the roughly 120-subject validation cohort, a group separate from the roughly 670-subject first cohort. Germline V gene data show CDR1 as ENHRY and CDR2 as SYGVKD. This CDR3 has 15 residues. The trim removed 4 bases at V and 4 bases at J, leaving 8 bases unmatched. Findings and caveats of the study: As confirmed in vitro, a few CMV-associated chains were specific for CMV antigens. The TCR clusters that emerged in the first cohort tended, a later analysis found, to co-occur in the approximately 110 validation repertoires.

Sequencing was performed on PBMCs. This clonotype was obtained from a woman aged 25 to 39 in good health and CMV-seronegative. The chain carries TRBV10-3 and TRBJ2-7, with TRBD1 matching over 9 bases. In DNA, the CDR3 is TGTGCCATCAGTGTTTCCGGGACAGGGATTTACGAGCAGTACTTC. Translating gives CAISVSGTGIYEQYF.